This TCR beta chain was identified in a study of identical twins. General study points: The authors noted that invariant MAIT and iNKT cells could partly confound zero-insertion analyses. Beta clonotypes that were abundant in cord blood contained fewer insertions, a pattern absent from memory repertoires.

About this clonotype: The antigen remains unidentified.

In TCRdb, the 5' RACE reads were re-called with MiXCR into one record per CDR3 protein. This table holds around 530,000 distinct CDR3 sequences, around 15% found once. Every donor was a healthy Caucasian. The length of the CDR3 is 15 residues. The germline gives CDR1 MNHEY, CDR2 SVGAGI. V trimming: 2 bases; J trimming: 1 base; junction bases outside the gene matches: 1. Another study also made use of these data, one on yellow fever vaccine responses in identical twins.

This chain links TRBV6-5 with TRBJ2-3, with 9 bases matching TRBD2. This sequence was found in a woman under 30 in good health. Sequenced input: CD4+ T cells sorted from blood. The CDR3 is CASSYRTSGTDTQYF. The CDR3 DNA is TGTGCCAGCAGTTACCGGACTAGCGGCACAGATACGCAGTATTTT.